Sequencing of this TCR beta chain was carried out in a study of shared clonotypes between healthy human individuals. In regard to this clone: Its target is unknown. Additional DNA sequences in this sample encode the identical CDR3.

The germline V gene has CDR1 SGDLS and CDR2 YYNGEE. CDR3 length: 15 amino acids. Trimming removed 0 bases from V and 1 base from J, with 10 bases in between. Source study methods: Filtering differed, since immunoSEQ gave only junction sequences and no quality scores. Data came from immunoSEQ multiplex PCR; TCRdb stores just in-frame clones and leaves some out. That table gives V, J and clone size, and the DNA gave D and trimming. The sample shows millions of clones, roughly nine tenths of them seen only once. Study outcomes and limitations: Blood was the only sampled material, and tissue repertoires likely differ. For naive CD4 cells, roughly 5.5% of clonotypes were shared across a handful of donors.

This TCR was sampled from a man in his late teens or twenties in good health. The V and J genes are TRBV9 and TRBJ1-1; the D gene is possibly TRBD1 (5 bases). The sequenced material came from naive CD4+ T cells sorted from blood. Subset denoted: CD45RA+ positively selected. CDR3: CASSVDGTSNTEAFF. In nucleotides, the CDR3 is TGTGCCAGCAGCGTAGATGGGACGTCGAACACTGAAGCTTTCTTT.